The 21 T cell receptor beta chains below all came from one sample that was sequenced in a study of blood T cell repertoires in COVID-19. The repertoire was sequenced with immunoSEQ multiplex PCR; TCRdb's copy has only in-frame clones and lacks some. The sample includes about 100,000 clones, approximately 80% of them seen just once. The sequenced material came from peripheral blood. The receptors stem from a woman in her 70s with acute or convalescent COVID-19.

The sample holds a few counts of this clone. This chain links TRBV2 with TRBJ1-6; no clear D gene. Deletions cut 4 bases from V and 2 bases from J, with 12 bases between. Germline assignment: CDR1 SNHLY and CDR2 FYNNEI. The CDR3 is made up of 16 amino acids. The chain's CDR3 is CASSAVGGTYNSPLHF. The DNA of the CDR3 is TGTGCCAGCAGTGCGGTTGGAGGGACCTATAATTCACCCCTCCACTTT.

The V gene is TRBV7-2, the J gene TRBJ2-2; 7 positions match TRBD1. V trimming: 5 bases; J trimming: 5 bases; junction bases outside the gene matches: 14. Germline CDR1 is SGHTA and CDR2 is FQGNSA. The CDR3 loop spans 17 amino acids. CDR3 bases: TGTGCCAGCAGCCCAAGCCGGACAGGCCCTCTGACCGGGGAGCTGTTTTTT. Its protein is CASSPSRTGPLTGELFF.

The rearrangement uses TRBV7-2 and TRBJ2-5; D unresolved. The germline CDR1 and CDR2 sequences are SGHTA and FQGNSA. CDR3 length: 13 amino acids. With 6 bases removed from V and 3 bases from J, the gap between germline ends came to 11 bases. CDR3 in amino acids: CASSRYLEETQYF. CDR3 bases: TGTGCCAGCAGTCGGTACTTGGAAGAGACCCAGTACTTC.

The gene calls are TRBV6-1 and TRBJ1-2; D is ambiguous. The CDR3 length is 16 residues. The V and J ends lost 2 bases and 0 bases respectively, with 13 bases between them. From germline, CDR1 is MNHNS and CDR2 SASEGT. CDR3 residues: CASSEIATITNYGYTF. CDR3 DNA sequence: TGTGCCAGCAGTGAAATAGCCACGATCACTAACTATGGCTACACCTTC.

This clone was seen more than once but under ten times. The rearrangement links TRBV3-1 (or the pseudogene TRBV3-2) to TRBJ1-2, with D unclear. CDR3 length: 13 amino acids. V lost 8 bases, J lost 1 base, and 11 bases lay in between. CDR1 LGHDT and CDR2 YNNKEL come from the germline V gene (reference sequence). The DNA of the CDR3 is TGTGCCAGCTTACCAGGAGGTAACTATGGCTACACCTTC. Translated: CASLPGGNYGYTF.

The rearrangement uses TRBV7-9 and TRBJ2-1; 8 bases map to TRBD2. J gave up 9 bases and V 1 base, and 14 bases lay outside the gene matches. CDR3 size: 17 residues. CDR1 and CDR2 from the germline V gene are SEHNR and FQNEAQ (reference sequence). CDR3 residues: CASSLGGTSVGGGEQFF. The CDR3, as DNA: TGTGCCAGCAGCTTAGGAGGGACTAGTGTCGGGGGTGGTGAGCAGTTCTTC.

The rearrangement links TRBV5-8 to TRBJ2-3, with 7 bases that match TRBD2. The CDR3 loop spans 14 amino acids. Germline CDR1 SGHTS, CDR2 YDEGEE. With 5 bases clipped from V and 8 bases from J, the junction kept 11 bases outside the gene matches. CDR3 amino acids: CASSLGGREGTQYF. CDR3 coding DNA: TGTGCCAGCAGTCTTGGTGGCAGGGAGGGTACGCAGTATTTT.

This clone has just one count. V and J are TRBV10-3 and TRBJ2-5, with D possibly TRBD1 on 6 matching bases. V lost 7 bases to trimming and J lost 1 base, with 16 bases between them. The CDR3 spans 15 residues. CDR1 and CDR2 (germline): ENHRY, SYGVKD. This CDR3 reads CAIKADRRLQETQYF. The CDR3 DNA sequence: TGTGCCATCAAGGCTGACAGGAGACTCCAAGAGACCCAGTACTTC.

The chain recombines TRBV2 with TRBJ2-1, with 9 bases fitting TRBD2. Germline V gene sequence: CDR1 SNHLY, CDR2 FYNNEI. The CDR3 length is 15 residues. Trimming at V came to 7 bases and at J to 3 bases, leaving 7 bases not matched to a gene. The CDR3 region is CASKLAGEFYNEQFF. In nucleotides, the CDR3 is TGTGCCAGCAAATTAGCGGGAGAATTCTACAATGAGCAGTTCTTC.

V and J are TRBV7-9 and TRBJ2-1; 7 bases match TRBD2. The CDR3 length is 17 residues. Germline trimming cut 8 bases from V and 7 bases from J; bases unmatched to any gene: 20. CDR1 is SEHNR and CDR2 is FQNEAQ in the germline V gene (reference sequence). DNA for the CDR3: TGTGCCAGCCACAGGCCTAAGGTCGCGGGAGCAGGTAATGAGCAGTTCTTC. It specifies CASHRPKVAGAGNEQFF.

This rearrangement joins TRBV7-7 to TRBJ2-1; 8 nucleotides agree with TRBD2. This CDR3 comprises 14 residues. V dropped 5 bases and J dropped 8; count of bases not matched to a gene: 8. The germline V gene has CDR1 SSHAT and CDR2 FNYEAQ (reference sequence). CDR3 amino acids: CASSVRGGLDEQFF. CDR3 coding DNA: TGTGCCAGCAGCGTCCGGGGGGGACTCGATGAGCAGTTCTTC.

This rearrangement joins TRBV5-1 to TRBJ1-6; 9 nucleotides agree with TRBD1. Germline assignment: CDR1 SGHRS and CDR2 YFSETQ. The CDR3 consists of 14 residues. Trimming at V came to 4 bases and at J to 9 bases, leaving 5 bases not matched to a gene. The CDR3 protein is CASSKGQGSSPLHF. As DNA, the CDR3 is TGCGCCAGCAGCAAAGGACAGGGGAGTTCACCCCTCCACTTT.

The chain is built from TRBV7-9 and TRBJ1-5; the match to TRBD1 covers 10 bases. The germline V gene encodes CDR1 SEHNR and CDR2 FQNEAQ (reference sequence). V gave up 5 bases and J gave up 2 bases; unmatched junction bases: 9. The CDR3 spans 17 residues. The chain's CDR3 is CASSPTGQGTGNQPQHF. The DNA of the CDR3 is TGTGCCAGCAGCCCAACGGGACAGGGGACGGGCAATCAGCCCCAGCATTTT.

The rearrangement uses TRBV6-2 or TRBV6-3 and TRBJ1-2, with a weak D call TRBD1 (6 bases). Trimming stripped 6 bases from V and 2 bases from J, with 10 bases between. Germline CDR1 reads MNHEY; CDR2 reads SVGEGT. CDR3 length: 13 residues. CDR3 nucleotide sequence: TGTGCCAGCAGCATGACAGGAAACTATGGCTACACCTTC. It encodes CASSMTGNYGYTF.

V is TRBV7-9 and J is TRBJ2-1; 10 nucleotides line up with TRBD2. This CDR3 spans 15 amino acids. The junction had 6 bases not matched to a gene; V was cut back by 4 bases and J by 6 bases. Germline lookup yields CDR1 SEHNR and CDR2 FQNEAQ (reference sequence). The CDR3 region has the DNA TGTGCCAGCAGCTCCGCTAGCGGGAGAGGCAATGAGCAGTTCTTC. It is translated as CASSSASGRGNEQFF.

V is TRBV15 and J is TRBJ1-6, with D perhaps matching TRBD1 (6 bases). Germline V lookup: CDR1 LNHNV, CDR2 YYDKDF (reference sequence). CDR3 size: 15 residues. Trimming pared 4 bases from V and 13 bases from J, leaving 20 bases between. For the CDR3, the DNA is TGTGCCACCAGCACCGACCGGGCAGGGGTCCGGCCCCTCCACTTT. Its protein is CATSTDRAGVRPLHF.

This chain uses TRBV3-1 (or the pseudogene TRBV3-2) with TRBJ1-2; 7 nucleotides match TRBD1. The CDR3 spans 16 residues. V was clipped by 3 bases and J by 6 bases; unmatched bases: 13. Germline V gene lookup returns CDR1 LGHDT and CDR2 YNNKEL (reference sequence). The DNA for the CDR3 is TGTGCCAGCAGCCACTCCTTACAGGGGTATCTCGATGGCTACACCTTC. Amino acids: CASSHSLQGYLDGYTF.

The V gene is TRBV19, the J gene TRBJ1-1; no clear D gene. V was shortened by 7 bases and J by 1 base, with 10 bases between the two germline ends. This CDR3 is 13 amino acids long. Germline CDR1 reads LNHDA; CDR2 reads SQIVND (reference sequence). The CDR3 sequence is CASTLSGNTEAFF. Here the CDR3 DNA reads TGTGCCAGTACCCTATCAGGGAACACTGAAGCTTTCTTT.

The chain recombines TRBV7-2 with TRBJ2-3; 10 nucleotides match TRBD2. The CDR3 is 18 amino acids. V gave up 1 base and J gave up 4 bases; unmatched junction bases: 11. Per germline, CDR1 SGHTA and CDR2 FQGNSA. The CDR3 region is CASSLEASGGASSDTQYF. The CDR3 bases are TGTGCCAGCAGCTTAGAGGCCAGCGGGGGGGCATCATCAGATACGCAGTATTTT. Drawing the rest from reference TRBV7-2 and TRBJ2-3, the complete variable domain is GAGVSQSPSNKVTEKGKDVELRCDPISGHTALYWYRQSLGQGLEFLIYFQGNSAPDKSGLPSDRFSAERTGGSVSTLTIQRTQQEDSAVYLCASSLEASGGASSDTQYFGPGTRLTVL.

The V gene is TRBV28, the J gene TRBJ1-2; a possible D gene is TRBD1 (5 bases). V gave up 2 bases and J gave up 4 bases, with 11 bases separating them. Germline-derived CDR1 and CDR2 are MDHEN and SYDVKM. The CDR3 is 14 amino acids. CDR3 coding DNA: TGTGCCAGCAGTTTAAGGGGCATCTTCTATGGCTACACCTTC. Its translation is CASSLRGIFYGYTF.

The genes are TRBV10-2 and TRBJ1-1, with TRBD1 matching over 9 bases. In germline, CDR1 is WSHSY, CDR2 SAAADI. Trimming removed 9 bases from V and 3 bases from J; junction bases left unmatched: 11. The CDR3 has 15 residues. The DNA for the CDR3 is TGCGCCAGTACACCGGAATGGACAGGGGACACTGAAGCTTTCTTT. Translating gives CASTPEWTGDTEAFF.